One and the same sample provided the 17 T cell receptor beta chains below, sequenced in a study of molecular identifiers for immune sequencing clone quantification. TCRdb re-called the PCR reads with MiXCR, one entry per CDR3 protein. The sample holds 75,000 to 95,000 distinct CDR3 sequences, about 23% seen once. The material sequenced was naive CD8+ T cells from blood, with Jurkat cell RNA spiked in. As for subset: FACS-sorted CD8+CD4-CCR7+CD45RA+ naive T cells. The origin of the receptors is a human donor in good health. Some libraries in this study had Jurkat cell RNA spiked in.

With respect to this clonotype: At one end the junction does not follow the germline gene, possibly because of a read error. The chain uses TRBV15 and TRBJ2-1; a possible D gene is TRBD1 (5 bases). Germline-derived CDR1 and CDR2 are LNHNV and YYDKDF (reference sequence). This CDR3 has 18 amino acids. The CDR3 loop is CDTSRDLGPNGPYNEQFF. The CDR3 nucleotides are TGTGACACCAGCAGAGATCTGGGGCCAAACGGCCCCTACAATGAGCAGTTCTTC.

Turning to this clonotype: This could be a read error, since a much larger clone is one nucleotide away. The chain joins TRBV19 to TRBJ2-5, with 7 nucleotides matching TRBD1. Germline V CDR1 and CDR2: LNHDA, SQIVND (reference sequence). This CDR3 spans 13 amino acids. The V segment lost 8 bases and the J segment 2 bases; nucleotides outside the gene matches: 5. CDR3 in amino acids: CASHGTDQETQYF. CDR3 coding DNA: TGTGCCAGTCATGGGACAGATCAAGAGACCCAGTACTTC.

A note on this clonotype: With a much larger clone just one base away, this may be a read error. This chain connects TRBV19 to TRBJ2-7; D may correspond to TRBD1 or TRBD2 (5 bases each). The CDR3 is made up of 12 amino acids. Germline CDR1 reads LNHDA; CDR2 reads SQIVND (reference sequence). CDR3 nucleotides: TGTGCCCGTAGTATTCTGGGGGACGAGCAGTACTTC. It is translated as CARSILGDEQYF.

This clonotype was counted between two and nine times. The chain has TRBV12-3 or TRBV12-4 and TRBJ2-3, with a weak D call TRBD1 (6 bases). Trimming cost V 5 bases and J 5 bases, with 14 bases left between them. CDR3 length equals 14 residues. DNA for the CDR3: TGTGCCAGCAGTGCCCAGGGGTTTCTAGATACGCAGTATTTT. Residues: CASSAQGFLDTQYF.

The chain recombines TRBV12-3 or TRBV12-4 with TRBJ2-1; D remains ambiguous. The V end was cut by 2 bases, the J end by 8 bases, with 7 bases between. The CDR3 totals 12 residues. For the CDR3, the DNA is TGTGCCAGCAGTTTACTAGTCCATGAGCAGTTCTTC. As protein: CASSLLVHEQFF.

This clonotype was detected many times. This chain uses TRBV4-2 with TRBJ1-5, with 12 bases matching TRBD1. The germline V gene encodes CDR1 LGHNA and CDR2 YNFKEQ. This CDR3 has 20 residues. The J segment lost 5 bases and the V segment lost 0 bases, leaving 14 bases of the junction unmatched. The DNA of the CDR3 is TGTGCCAGCAGCCAAGAGGGCCGTCTCCCGGGACAGGGGGCTGATCAGCCCCAGCATTTT. It encodes CASSQEGRLPGQGADQPQHF.

Remarks on this clonotype: At one of its ends the junction is not consistent with the germline gene, which may arise from a read error. V and J are TRBV20-1 and TRBJ1-1, with a possible D match to TRBD1 (5 bases). This CDR3 comprises 14 residues. Germline V gene lookup returns CDR1 DFQATT and CDR2 SNEGSKA (reference sequence). CDR3 bases: TGCAGTGCTAGAGATGGGGCAGGGTACCCTGAAGCTCTCTTT. Its translation is CSARDGAGYPEALF.

The chain employs TRBV6-2 or TRBV6-3 and TRBJ1-1; D ambiguous. This CDR3 spans 14 amino acids. Germline-derived CDR1 and CDR2 are MNHEY and SVGEGT. V shed 0 bases and J shed 6 bases, with 11 bases lying between them. In nucleotides, the CDR3 is TGTGCCAGCAGTTACTCGGGATGGGGAGCTGAAGCTTTCTTT. This sequence encodes CASSYSGWGAEAFF.

Many counts were recorded for this clonotype. This chain links TRBV9 with TRBJ2-3; tentative D call: TRBD2 (6 bases). The CDR3 is 17 amino acids. CDR1 and CDR2 (germline): SGDLS, YYNGEE. Trimming removed 5 bases at V and 2 bases at J, with 21 bases between. Written as DNA, the CDR3 is TGTGCCAGCAGGCCCCCCCCAAGCGGGTATCCCACAGATACGCAGTATTTT. Translation gives CASRPPPSGYPTDTQYF.

The rearrangement uses TRBV12-3 or TRBV12-4 and TRBJ2-5, with D perhaps given as TRBD1 or TRBD2 (5 bases each). V was shortened by 3 bases and J by 3 bases, with 8 bases between the two germline ends. There are 13 residues in the CDR3. The CDR3 DNA reads TGTGCCAGCAGTTTGGGGGTAGAAGAGACCCAGTACTTC. Its translation is CASSLGVEETQYF.

The rearrangement links TRBV20-1 to TRBJ2-7; D is possibly TRBD2 (5 bases). The CDR3 extends over 13 amino acids. The V gene lost 3 bases and the J gene lost 2 bases, with 11 bases spanning the gap. Germline V gives CDR1 DFQATT, CDR2 SNEGSKA (reference sequence). The CDR3 bases are TGCAGTGCTAGTCGGCTAGCAACCTACGAGCAGTACTTC. Translation gives CSASRLATYEQYF.

A word on this clonotype: A read error may be the cause here, since a much bigger clone is one base away. V is TRBV2 and J is TRBJ1-2; D unresolved. The CDR3 is 15 residues long. Per germline, CDR1 SNHLY and CDR2 FYNNEI. The germline V and J ends were trimmed by 5 bases and 4 bases, with 17 bases remaining between them. The CDR3 here is CASSQRYGTGYGYTF. CDR3 nucleotide sequence: TGTGCCAGCAGTCAAAGATACGGCACGGGCTATGGCTACACCTTC.

Many counts were recorded for this clonotype. V is TRBV5-1 and J is TRBJ2-3; D is perhaps TRBD1 or TRBD2 (5 bases each). Germline CDR1 is SGHRS and CDR2 is YFSETQ. Trimming cost V 2 bases and J 6 bases, with 13 bases left between them. The CDR3 runs to 14 residues. CDR3 region: CASSFEGRIDTQYF. The DNA of the CDR3 is TGCGCCAGCAGCTTTGAGGGACGGATTGATACGCAGTATTTT.

The V call is TRBV9, the J call TRBJ2-3; 7 bases fit TRBD1. Germline loops: CDR1 SGDLS, CDR2 YYNGEE. The CDR3 contains 12 residues. J was trimmed by 14 bases and V by 3 bases; bases with no gene match: 9. The CDR3, as DNA: TGTGCCAGCAGCGCTAGCAGGGGGTTTGTGTATTTT. Its protein product is CASSASRGFVYF. The whole variable domain, filled in from reference TRBV9 and TRBJ2-3, reads DSGVTQTPKHLITATGQRVTLRCSPRSGDLSVYWYQQSLDQGLQFLIQYYNGEERAKGNILERFSAQQFPDLHSELNLSSLELGDSALYFCASSASRGFVYFGPGTRLTVL.

This clonotype came up a few times. This sequence joins TRBV28 and TRBJ2-3, with 13 bases identical to TRBD2. The CDR3 sequence is 15 residues long. The J segment lost 6 bases and the V segment lost 6 bases, leaving 6 bases of the junction unmatched. CDR1 MDHEN and CDR2 SYDVKM come from the germline V gene. In DNA, the CDR3 is TGTGCCAGCAGCGGACTAGCGGGAGTTGTGGATACGCAGTATTTT. It encodes CASSGLAGVVDTQYF.

This clonotype showed up many times. CDR3 coding DNA: TGTGCCAGCAGTTCAAACAGGGTCCAAGAGACCCAGTACTTC. This codes for CASSSNRVQETQYF. The rearrangement links TRBV28 to TRBJ2-5, with D possibly being TRBD1 (6 bases). CDR3 length: 14 amino acids. Looked up from germline, CDR1 is MDHEN and CDR2 is SYDVKM. The ends were cut back, 4 bases at V and 1 base at J, with 10 bases in the middle.

With regard to this clonotype: An end of the junction does not agree with germline; a read error may underlie this. V gene TRBV7-6 combines with J gene TRBJ2-7, with TRBD2 matching 11 bases. The germline gives CDR1 SGHVS, CDR2 FNYEAQ. CDR3 length: 15 amino acids. This CDR3 is CARSVSGRADYEQYF. The CDR3 coding sequence is TGTGCCCGCAGCGTTAGCGGGAGGGCCGACTACGAGCAGTACTTC.